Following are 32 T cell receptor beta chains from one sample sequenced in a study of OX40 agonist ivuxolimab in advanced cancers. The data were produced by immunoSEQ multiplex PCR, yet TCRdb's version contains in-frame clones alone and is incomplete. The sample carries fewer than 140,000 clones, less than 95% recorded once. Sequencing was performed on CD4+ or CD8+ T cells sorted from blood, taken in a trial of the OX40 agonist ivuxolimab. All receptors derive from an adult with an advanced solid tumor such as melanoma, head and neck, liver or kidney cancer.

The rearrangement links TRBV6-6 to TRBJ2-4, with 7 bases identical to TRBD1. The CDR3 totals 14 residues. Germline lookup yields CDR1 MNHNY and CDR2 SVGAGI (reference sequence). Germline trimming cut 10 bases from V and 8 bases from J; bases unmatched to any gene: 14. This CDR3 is CATLKQGPGDIQYF. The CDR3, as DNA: TGTGCCACTTTAAAACAGGGGCCGGGTGACATTCAGTACTTC.

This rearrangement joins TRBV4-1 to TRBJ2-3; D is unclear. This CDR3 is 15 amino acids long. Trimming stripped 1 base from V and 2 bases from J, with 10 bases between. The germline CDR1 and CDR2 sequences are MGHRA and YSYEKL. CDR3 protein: CASSQVALSTDTQYF. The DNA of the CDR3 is TGCGCCAGCAGCCAAGTAGCACTTTCCACAGATACGCAGTATTTT.

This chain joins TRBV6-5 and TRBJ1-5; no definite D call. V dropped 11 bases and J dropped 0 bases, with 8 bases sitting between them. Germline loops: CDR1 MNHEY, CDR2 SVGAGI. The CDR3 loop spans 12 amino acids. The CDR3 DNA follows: TGTGCCGTGGGTTATAGCAATCAGCCCCAGCATTTT. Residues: CAVGYSNQPQHF.

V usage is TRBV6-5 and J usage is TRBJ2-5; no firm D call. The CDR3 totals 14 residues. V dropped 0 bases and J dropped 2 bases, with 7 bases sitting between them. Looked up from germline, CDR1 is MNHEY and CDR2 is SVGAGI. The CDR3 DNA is TGTGCCAGCAGTTACTCGAGCGCACAAGAGACCCAGTACTTC. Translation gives CASSYSSAQETQYF.

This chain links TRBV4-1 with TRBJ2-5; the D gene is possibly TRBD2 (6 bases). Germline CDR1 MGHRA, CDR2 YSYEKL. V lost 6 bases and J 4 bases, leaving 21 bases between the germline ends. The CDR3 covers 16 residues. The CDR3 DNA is TGCGCCAGCAGACCCTTCCTGCGTAAGGGAGGAGAGACCCAGTACTTC. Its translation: CASRPFLRKGGETQYF.

Here the CDR3 DNA reads TGTGCCTGGAGGCGAAATTCCTATAATTCACCCCTCCACTTT. Protein sequence: CAWRRNSYNSPLHF. The chain carries TRBV30 and TRBJ1-6, with unresolved D. With 3 bases removed from V and 1 base from J, the gap between germline ends came to 7 bases. The germline V gene has CDR1 GTSNPN and CDR2 SVGIG (reference sequence). The CDR3 consists of 14 residues. Drawing the rest from reference TRBV30 and TRBJ1-6, the complete variable domain is SQTIHQWPATLVQPVGSPLSLECTVEGTSNPNLYWYRQAAGRGLQLLFYSVGIGQISSEVPQNLSASRPQDRQFILSSKKLLLSDSGFYLCAWRRNSYNSPLHFGNGTRLTVT.

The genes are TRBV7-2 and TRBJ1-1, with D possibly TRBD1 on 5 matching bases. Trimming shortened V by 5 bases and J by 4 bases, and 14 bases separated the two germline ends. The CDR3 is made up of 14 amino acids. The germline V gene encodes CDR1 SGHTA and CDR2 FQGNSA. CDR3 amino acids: CASSLGPRGTEAFF. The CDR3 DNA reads TGTGCCAGCAGCCTGGGACCGCGGGGCACTGAAGCTTTCTTT.

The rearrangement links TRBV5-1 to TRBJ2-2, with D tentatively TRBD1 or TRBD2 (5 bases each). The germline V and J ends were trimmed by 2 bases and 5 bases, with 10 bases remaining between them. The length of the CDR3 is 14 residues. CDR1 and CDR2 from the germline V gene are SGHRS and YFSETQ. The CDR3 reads CASSFGAGTGELFF. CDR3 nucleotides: TGCGCCAGCAGCTTCGGGGCTGGGACCGGGGAGCTGTTTTTT.

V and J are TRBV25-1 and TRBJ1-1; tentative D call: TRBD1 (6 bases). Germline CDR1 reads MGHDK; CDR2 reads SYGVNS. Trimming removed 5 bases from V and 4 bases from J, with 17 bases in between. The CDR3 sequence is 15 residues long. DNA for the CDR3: TGTGCCAGCAGTAGGGGAGGACAGAGCTTCACTGAAGCTTTCTTT. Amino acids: CASSRGGQSFTEAFF.

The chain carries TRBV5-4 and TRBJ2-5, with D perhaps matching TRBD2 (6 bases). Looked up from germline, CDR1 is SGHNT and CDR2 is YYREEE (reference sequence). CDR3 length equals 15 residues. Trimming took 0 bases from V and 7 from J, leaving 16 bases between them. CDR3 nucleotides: TGTGCCAGCAGCTTGGGCGCGAGGGGAGCGGGGACCCAGTACTTC. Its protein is CASSLGARGAGTQYF.

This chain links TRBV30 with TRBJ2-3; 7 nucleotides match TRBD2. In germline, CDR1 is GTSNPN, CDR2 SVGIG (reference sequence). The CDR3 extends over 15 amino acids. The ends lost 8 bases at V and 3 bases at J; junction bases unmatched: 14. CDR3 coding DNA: TGTGCCCTATTTCGGGGGGACGGCAGGACAGATACGCAGTATTTT. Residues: CALFRGDGRTDTQYF.

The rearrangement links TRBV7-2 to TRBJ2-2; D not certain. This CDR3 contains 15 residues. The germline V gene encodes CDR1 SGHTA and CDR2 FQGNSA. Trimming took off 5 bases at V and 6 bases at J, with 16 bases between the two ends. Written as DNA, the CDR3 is TGTGCCAGCAGCACGCGGTCCTCTACCGCCGGGGAGCTGTTTTTT. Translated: CASSTRSSTAGELFF.

This CDR3 reads CASSRGGITSNQPQHF. CDR3 in DNA: TGTGCCAGCAGTCGGGGAGGGATCACTAGCAATCAGCCCCAGCATTTT. The chain has TRBV28 and TRBJ1-5; the D is unclear. This CDR3 is built from 16 residues. Trimming stripped 5 bases from V and 0 bases from J, with 14 bases between. The germline gives CDR1 MDHEN, CDR2 SYDVKM.

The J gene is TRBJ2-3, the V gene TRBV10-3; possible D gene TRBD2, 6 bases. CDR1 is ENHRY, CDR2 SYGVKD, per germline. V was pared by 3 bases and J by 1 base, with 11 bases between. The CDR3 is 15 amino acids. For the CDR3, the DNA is TGTGCCATCAGTGAAGGCGGGGAGCGCACAGATACGCAGTATTTT. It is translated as CAISEGGERTDTQYF.

This CDR3 reads CASNADRGPYGYTF. CDR3 nucleotide sequence: TGTGCCAGCAACGCGGACAGGGGGCCCTATGGCTACACCTTC. This chain uses TRBV7-2 with TRBJ1-2, with 11 bases that match TRBD1. With 7 bases clipped from V and 4 bases from J, the junction kept 5 bases outside the gene matches. The CDR3 contains 14 residues. Germline V gene lookup returns CDR1 SGHTA and CDR2 FQGNSA.

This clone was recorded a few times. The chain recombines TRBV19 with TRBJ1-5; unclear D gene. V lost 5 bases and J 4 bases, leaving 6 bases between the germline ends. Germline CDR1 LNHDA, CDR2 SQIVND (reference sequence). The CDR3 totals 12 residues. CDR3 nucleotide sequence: TGTGCCAGTAGTGTAGGGAATCAGCCCCAGCATTTT. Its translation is CASSVGNQPQHF.

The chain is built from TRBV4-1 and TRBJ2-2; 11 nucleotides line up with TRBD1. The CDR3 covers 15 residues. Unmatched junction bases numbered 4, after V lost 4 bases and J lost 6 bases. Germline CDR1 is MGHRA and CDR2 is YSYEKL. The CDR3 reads CASSPGQGASGELFF. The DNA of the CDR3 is TGCGCCAGCAGCCCTGGACAGGGGGCTTCCGGGGAGCTGTTTTTT.

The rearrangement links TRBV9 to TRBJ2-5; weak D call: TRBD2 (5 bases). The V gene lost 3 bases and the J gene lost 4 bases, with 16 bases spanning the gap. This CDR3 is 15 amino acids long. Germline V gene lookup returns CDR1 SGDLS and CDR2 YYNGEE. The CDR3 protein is CASSAGPGSRETQYF. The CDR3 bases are TGTGCCAGCAGCGCCGGACCGGGGAGTAGAGAGACCCAGTACTTC.

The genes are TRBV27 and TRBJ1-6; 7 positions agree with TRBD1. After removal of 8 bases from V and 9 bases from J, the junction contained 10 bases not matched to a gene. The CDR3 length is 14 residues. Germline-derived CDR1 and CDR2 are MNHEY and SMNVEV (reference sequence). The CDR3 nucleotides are TGTGCCAGCGGCACCGGGACAGAGTCTTCACCCCTCCACTTT. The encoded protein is CASGTGTESSPLHF.

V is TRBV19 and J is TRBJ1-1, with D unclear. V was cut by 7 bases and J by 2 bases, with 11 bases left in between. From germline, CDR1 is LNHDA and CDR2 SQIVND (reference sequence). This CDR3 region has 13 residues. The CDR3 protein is CASTSTVNTEAFF. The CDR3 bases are TGTGCCAGTACCTCGACGGTAAACACTGAAGCTTTCTTT. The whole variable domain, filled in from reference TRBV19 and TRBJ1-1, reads DGGITQSPKYLFRKEGQNVTLSCEQNLNHDAMYWYRQDPGQGLRLIYYSQIVNDFQKGDIAEGYSVSREKKESFPLTVTSAQKNPTAFYLCASTSTVNTEAFFGQGTRLTVV.

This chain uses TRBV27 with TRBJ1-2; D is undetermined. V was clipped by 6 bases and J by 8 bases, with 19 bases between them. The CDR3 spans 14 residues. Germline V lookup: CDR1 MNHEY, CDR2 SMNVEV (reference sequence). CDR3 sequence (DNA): TGTGCCAGCAGAACGACGGGTCCGCCGTGGGGCTACACCTTC. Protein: CASRTTGPPWGYTF.

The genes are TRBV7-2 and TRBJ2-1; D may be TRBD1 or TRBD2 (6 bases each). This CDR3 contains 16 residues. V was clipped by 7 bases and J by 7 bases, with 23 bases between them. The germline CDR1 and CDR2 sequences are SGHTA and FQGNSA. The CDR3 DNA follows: TGTGCCAGCATACAATCCCGGGGGCGCGGTTGGAATGAGCAGTTCTTC. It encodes CASIQSRGRGWNEQFF.

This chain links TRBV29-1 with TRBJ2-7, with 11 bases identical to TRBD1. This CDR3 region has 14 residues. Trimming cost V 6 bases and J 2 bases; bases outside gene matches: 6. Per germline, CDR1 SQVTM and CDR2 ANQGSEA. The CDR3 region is CSVGDRGAPYEQYF. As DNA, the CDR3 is TGCAGCGTGGGGGACAGGGGGGCCCCCTACGAGCAGTACTTC.

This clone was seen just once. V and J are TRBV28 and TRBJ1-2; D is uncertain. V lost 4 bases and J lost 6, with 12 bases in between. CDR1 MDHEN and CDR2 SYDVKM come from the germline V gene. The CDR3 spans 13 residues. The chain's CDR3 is CASSSAERHGYTF. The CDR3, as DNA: TGTGCCAGCAGTTCCGCAGAGAGGCATGGCTACACCTTC.

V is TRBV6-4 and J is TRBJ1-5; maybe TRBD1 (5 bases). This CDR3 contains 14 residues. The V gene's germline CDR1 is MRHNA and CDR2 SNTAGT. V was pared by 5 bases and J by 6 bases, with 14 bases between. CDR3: CASSPGGGGQPQHF. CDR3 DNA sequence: TGTGCCAGCAGTCCGGGGGGGGGAGGTCAGCCCCAGCATTTT.

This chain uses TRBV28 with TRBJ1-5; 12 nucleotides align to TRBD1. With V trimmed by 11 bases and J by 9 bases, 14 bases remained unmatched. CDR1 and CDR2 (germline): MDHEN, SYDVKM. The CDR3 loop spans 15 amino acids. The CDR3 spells CAGGQGASGLRPQHF. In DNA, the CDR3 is TGTGCCGGGGGACAGGGGGCGTCGGGCCTTCGGCCCCAGCATTTT.

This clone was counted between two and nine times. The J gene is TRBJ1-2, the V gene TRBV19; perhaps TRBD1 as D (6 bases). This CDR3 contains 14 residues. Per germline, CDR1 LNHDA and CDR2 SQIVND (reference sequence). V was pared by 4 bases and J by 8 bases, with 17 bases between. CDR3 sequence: CASSTSQTGWGYTF. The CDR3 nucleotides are TGTGCCAGTAGTACCAGCCAGACAGGTTGGGGCTACACCTTC.

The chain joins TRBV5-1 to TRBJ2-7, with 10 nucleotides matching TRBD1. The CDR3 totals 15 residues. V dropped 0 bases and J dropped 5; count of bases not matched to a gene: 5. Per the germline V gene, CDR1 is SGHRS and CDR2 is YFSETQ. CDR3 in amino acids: CASSLAGQGGDEQYF. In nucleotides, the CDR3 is TGCGCCAGCAGCTTGGCCGGACAGGGGGGAGACGAGCAGTACTTC.

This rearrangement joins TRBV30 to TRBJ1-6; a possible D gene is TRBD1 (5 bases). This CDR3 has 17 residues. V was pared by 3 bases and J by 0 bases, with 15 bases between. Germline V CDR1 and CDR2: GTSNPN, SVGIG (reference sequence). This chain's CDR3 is CAWRRAGWSSYNSPLHF. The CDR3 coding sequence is TGTGCCTGGAGAAGGGCAGGGTGGAGCTCCTATAATTCACCCCTCCACTTT.

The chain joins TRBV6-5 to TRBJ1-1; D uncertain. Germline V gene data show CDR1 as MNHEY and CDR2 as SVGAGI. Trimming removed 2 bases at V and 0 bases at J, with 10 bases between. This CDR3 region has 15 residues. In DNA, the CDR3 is TGTGCCAGCAGTTACCTTGGAGAACTGAACACTGAAGCTTTCTTT. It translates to CASSYLGELNTEAFF.

The CDR3 DNA sequence: TGCGCCAGCGCCGGGATCCCCGAGGAAAAACTGTTTTTT. Translating gives CASAGIPEEKLFF. The chain carries TRBV5-1 and TRBJ1-4, with D uncertain. With 7 bases removed from V and 8 bases from J, the gap between germline ends came to 15 bases. There are 13 residues in the CDR3. Germline CDR1 SGHRS, CDR2 YFSETQ.

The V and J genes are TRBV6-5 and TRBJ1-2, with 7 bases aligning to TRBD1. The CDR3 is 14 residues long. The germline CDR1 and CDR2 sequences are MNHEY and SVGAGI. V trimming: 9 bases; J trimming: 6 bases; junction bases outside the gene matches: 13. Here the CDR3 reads CASQKSGRGHGYTF. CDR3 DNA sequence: TGTGCCAGTCAAAAATCGGGTAGGGGGCATGGCTACACCTTC.